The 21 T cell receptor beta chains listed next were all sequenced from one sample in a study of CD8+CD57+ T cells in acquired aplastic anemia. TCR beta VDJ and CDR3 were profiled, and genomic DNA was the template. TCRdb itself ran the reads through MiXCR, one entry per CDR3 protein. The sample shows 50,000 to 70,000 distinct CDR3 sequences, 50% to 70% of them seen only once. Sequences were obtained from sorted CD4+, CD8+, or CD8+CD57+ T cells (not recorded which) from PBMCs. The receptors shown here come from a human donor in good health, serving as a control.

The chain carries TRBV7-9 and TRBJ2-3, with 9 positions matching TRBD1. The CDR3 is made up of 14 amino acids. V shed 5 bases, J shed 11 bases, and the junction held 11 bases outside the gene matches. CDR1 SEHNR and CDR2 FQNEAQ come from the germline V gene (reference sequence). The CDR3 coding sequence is TGTGCCAGCAGCACCGGGACAGGGCGCAATGAGCAGTATTTT. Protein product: CASSTGTGRNEQYF.

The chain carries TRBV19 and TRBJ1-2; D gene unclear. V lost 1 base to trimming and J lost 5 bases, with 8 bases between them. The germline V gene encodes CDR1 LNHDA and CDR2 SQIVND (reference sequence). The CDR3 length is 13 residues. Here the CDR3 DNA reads TGTGCCAGTAGTATAGCGAGATTTTATGGCTACACCTTC. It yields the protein CASSIARFYGYTF. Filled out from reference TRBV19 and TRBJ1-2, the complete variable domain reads DGGITQSPKYLFRKEGQNVTLSCEQNLNHDAMYWYRQDPGQGLRLIYYSQIVNDFQKGDIAEGYSVSREKKESFPLTVTSAQKNPTAFYLCASSIARFYGYTFGSGTRLTVV.

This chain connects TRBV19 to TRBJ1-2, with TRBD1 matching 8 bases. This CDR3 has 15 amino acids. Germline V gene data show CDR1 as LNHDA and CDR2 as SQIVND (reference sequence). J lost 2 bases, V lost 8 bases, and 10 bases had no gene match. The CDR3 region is CASSRAAGGNYGYTF. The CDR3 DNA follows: TGTGCCAGTTCGAGGGCGGCAGGGGGCAACTATGGCTACACCTTC.

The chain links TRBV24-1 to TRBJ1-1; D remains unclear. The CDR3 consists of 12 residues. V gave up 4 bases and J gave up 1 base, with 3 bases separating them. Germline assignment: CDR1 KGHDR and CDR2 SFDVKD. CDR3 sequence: CATSEGNTEAFF. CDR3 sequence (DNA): TGTGCCACCAGTGAAGGGAACACTGAAGCTTTCTTT.

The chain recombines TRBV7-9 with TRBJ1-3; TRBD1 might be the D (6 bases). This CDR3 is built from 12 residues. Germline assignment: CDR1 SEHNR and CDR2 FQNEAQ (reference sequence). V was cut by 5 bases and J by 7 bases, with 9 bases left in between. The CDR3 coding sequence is TGTGCCAGCAGCCAAGACAGGAACACCATATATTTT. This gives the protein CASSQDRNTIYF.

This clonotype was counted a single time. CDR3: CASSIKGQGKWTEAFF. In DNA form, the CDR3 reads TGTGCCAGTAGTATTAAAGGACAGGGGAAATGGACTGAAGCTTTCTTT. This sequence joins TRBV19 and TRBJ1-1, with 9 bases identical to TRBD1. CDR3 length equals 16 residues. J lost 5 bases, V lost 3 bases, and 10 bases had no gene match. Germline lookup yields CDR1 LNHDA and CDR2 SQIVND (reference sequence). The full variable domain, completed using reference TRBV19 and TRBJ1-1, is DGGITQSPKYLFRKEGQNVTLSCEQNLNHDAMYWYRQDPGQGLRLIYYSQIVNDFQKGDIAEGYSVSREKKESFPLTVTSAQKNPTAFYLCASSIKGQGKWTEAFFGQGTRLTVV.

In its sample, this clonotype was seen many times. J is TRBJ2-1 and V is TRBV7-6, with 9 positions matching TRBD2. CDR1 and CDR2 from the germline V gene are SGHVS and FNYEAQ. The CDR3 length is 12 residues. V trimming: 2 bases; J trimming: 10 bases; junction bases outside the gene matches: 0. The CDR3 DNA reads TGTGCCAGCAGCTTAAGCGGGAGGGAGCAGTTCTTC. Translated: CASSLSGREQFF.

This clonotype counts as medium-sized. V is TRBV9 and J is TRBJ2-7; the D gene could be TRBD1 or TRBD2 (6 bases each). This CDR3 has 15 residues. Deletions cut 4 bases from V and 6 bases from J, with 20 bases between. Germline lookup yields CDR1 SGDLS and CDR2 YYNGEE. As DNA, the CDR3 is TGTGCCAGCAGCCCAGATGGGGGGCGCCGGGGCGAGCAGTACTTC. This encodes CASSPDGGRRGEQYF.

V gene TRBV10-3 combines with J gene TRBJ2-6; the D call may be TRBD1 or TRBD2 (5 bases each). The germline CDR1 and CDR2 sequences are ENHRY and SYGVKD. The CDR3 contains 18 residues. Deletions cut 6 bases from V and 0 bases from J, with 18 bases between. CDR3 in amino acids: CAISFLGPRASGANVLTF. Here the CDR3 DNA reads TGTGCCATCAGCTTCCTGGGACCGAGAGCCTCTGGGGCCAACGTCCTGACTTTC.

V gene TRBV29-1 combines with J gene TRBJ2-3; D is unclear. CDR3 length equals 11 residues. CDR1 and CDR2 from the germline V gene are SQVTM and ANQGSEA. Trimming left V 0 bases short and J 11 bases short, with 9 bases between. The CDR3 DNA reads TGCAGCGTTGAAGATGTATGGCAGCAGTATTTT. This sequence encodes CSVEDVWQQYF.

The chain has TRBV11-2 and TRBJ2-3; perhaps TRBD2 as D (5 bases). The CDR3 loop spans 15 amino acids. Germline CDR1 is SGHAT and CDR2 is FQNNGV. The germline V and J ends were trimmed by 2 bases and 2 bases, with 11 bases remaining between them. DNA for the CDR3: TGTGCCAGCAGCTTATACCGGGAATCCACAGATACGCAGTATTTT. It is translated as CASSLYRESTDTQYF. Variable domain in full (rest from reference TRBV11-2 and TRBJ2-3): EAGVAQSPRYKIIEKRQSVAFWCNPISGHATLYWYQQILGQGPKLLIQFQNNGVVDDSQLPKDRFSAERLKGVDSTLKIQPAKLEDSAVYLCASSLYRESTDTQYFGPGTRLTVL.

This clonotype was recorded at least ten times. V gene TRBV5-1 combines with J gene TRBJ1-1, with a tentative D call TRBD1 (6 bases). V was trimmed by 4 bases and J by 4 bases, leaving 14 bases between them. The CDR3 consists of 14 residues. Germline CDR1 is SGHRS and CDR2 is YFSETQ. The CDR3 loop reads CASSVGQLRTEAFF. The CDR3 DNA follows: TGCGCCAGCAGCGTAGGACAGTTACGCACTGAAGCTTTCTTT.

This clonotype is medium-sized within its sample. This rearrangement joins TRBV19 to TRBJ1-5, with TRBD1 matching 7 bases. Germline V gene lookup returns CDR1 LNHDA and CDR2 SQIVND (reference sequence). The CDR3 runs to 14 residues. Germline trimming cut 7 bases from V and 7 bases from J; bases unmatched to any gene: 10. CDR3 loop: CASTYRGFGQPQHF. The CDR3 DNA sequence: TGTGCCAGTACCTACAGGGGATTCGGCCAGCCCCAGCATTTT. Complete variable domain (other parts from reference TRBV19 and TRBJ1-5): DGGITQSPKYLFRKEGQNVTLSCEQNLNHDAMYWYRQDPGQGLRLIYYSQIVNDFQKGDIAEGYSVSREKKESFPLTVTSAQKNPTAFYLCASTYRGFGQPQHFGDGTRLSIL.

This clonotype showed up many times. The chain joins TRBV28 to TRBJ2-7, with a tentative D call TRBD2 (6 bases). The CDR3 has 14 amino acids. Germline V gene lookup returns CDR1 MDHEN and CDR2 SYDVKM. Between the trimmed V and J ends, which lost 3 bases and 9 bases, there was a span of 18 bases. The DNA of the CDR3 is TGTGCCAGCAGTTTCAGACAACCGGCGCGGGGGCAGTACTTC. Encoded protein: CASSFRQPARGQYF.

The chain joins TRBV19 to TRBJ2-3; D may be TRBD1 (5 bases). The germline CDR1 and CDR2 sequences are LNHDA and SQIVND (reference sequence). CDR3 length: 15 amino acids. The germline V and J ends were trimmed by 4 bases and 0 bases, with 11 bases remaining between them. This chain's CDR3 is CASSTSGISTDTQYF. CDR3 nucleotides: TGTGCCAGTAGTACATCAGGGATCAGCACAGATACGCAGTATTTT.

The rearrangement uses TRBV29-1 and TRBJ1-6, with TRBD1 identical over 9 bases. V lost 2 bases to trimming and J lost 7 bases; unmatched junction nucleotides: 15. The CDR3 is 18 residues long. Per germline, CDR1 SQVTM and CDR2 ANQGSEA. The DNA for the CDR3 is TGCAGCGTTGAAACAGGGGGCCTATTCCCCGGCCTGAATTCACCCCTCCACTTT. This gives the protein CSVETGGLFPGLNSPLHF.

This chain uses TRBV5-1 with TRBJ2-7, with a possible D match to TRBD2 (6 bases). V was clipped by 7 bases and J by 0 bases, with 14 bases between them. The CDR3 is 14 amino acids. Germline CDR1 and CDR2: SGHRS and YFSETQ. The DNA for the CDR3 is TGCGCCAGCCGTCGGGACTTGTCCTCCTACGAGCAGTACTTC. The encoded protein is CASRRDLSSYEQYF.

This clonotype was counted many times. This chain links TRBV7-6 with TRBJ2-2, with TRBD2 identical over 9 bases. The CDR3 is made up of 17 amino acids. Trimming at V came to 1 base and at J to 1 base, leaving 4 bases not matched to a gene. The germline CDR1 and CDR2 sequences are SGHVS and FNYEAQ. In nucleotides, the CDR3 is TGTGCCAGCAGCTTAGTCGGCGGGAGGGGGAACACCGGGGAGCTGTTTTTT. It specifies CASSLVGGRGNTGELFF.

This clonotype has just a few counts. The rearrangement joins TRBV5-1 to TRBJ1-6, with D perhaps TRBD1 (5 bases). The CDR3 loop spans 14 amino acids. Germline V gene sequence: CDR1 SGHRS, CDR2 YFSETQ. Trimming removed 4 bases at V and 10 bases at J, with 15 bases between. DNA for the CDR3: TGCGCCAGCAGCGCCGAGCAGGGTACATCACCCCTCCACTTT. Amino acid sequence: CASSAEQGTSPLHF.

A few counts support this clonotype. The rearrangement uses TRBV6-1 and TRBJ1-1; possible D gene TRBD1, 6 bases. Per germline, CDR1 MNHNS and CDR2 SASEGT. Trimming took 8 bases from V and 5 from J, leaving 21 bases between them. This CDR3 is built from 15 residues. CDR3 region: CASLEEGGAWTEAFF. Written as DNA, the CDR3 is TGTGCCAGCCTTGAGGAGGGGGGCGCTTGGACTGAAGCTTTCTTT.

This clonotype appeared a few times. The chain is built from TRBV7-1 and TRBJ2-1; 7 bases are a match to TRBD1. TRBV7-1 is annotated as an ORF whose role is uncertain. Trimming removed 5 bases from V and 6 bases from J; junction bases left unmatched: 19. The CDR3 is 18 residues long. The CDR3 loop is CASSAGRMRGRSSNEQFF. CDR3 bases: TGTGCCAGCAGCGCAGGCCGCATGAGGGGGCGGAGCAGCAATGAGCAGTTCTTC.